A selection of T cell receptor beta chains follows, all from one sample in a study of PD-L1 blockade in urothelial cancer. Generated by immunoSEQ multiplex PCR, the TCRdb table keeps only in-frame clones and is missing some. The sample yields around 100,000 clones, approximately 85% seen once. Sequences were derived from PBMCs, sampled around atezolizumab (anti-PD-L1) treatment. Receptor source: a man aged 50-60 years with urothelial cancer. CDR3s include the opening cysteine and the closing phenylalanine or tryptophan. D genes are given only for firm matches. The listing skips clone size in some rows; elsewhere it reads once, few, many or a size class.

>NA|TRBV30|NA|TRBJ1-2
CACSKGQSGAGYTF
TGTGCCTGTTCCAAGGGCCAAAGCGGCGCTGGCTACACCTTC
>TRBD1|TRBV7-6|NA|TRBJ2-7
CASGQGEEQYF
TGTGCCAGCGGTCAGGGGGAAGAGCAGTACTTC
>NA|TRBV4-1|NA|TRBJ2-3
CASSQNNIRTDTQYF
TGCGCCAGCAGCCAAAACAACATACGCACAGATACGCAGTATTTT
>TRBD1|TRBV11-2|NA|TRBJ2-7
CASSPGTGSQYEQYF
TGTGCCAGCAGCCCAGGGACAGGGTCCCAATACGAGCAGTACTTC
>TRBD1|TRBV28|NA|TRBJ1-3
CASSSHGQGRSGNTIYF
TGTGCCAGCAGTTCACACGGACAGGGCCGCTCTGGAAACACCATATATTTT
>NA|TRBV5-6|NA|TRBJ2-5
CASSLGASRETQYF
TGTGCCAGCAGCTTGGGTGCTAGCAGGGAGACCCAGTACTTC
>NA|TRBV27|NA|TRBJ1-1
CASSFGQSKQNTEAFF
TGTGCCAGCAGTTTCGGACAGAGCAAACAGAACACTGAAGCTTTCTTT
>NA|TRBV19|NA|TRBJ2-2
CASSEGLNTGELFF
TGTGCCAGTAGTGAGGGACTTAACACCGGGGAGCTGTTTTTT
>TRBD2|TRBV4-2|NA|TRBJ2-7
CASSQSGTNYEQYF
TGTGCCAGCAGCCAGAGCGGGACTAACTACGAGCAGTACTTC
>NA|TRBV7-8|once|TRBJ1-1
CASSLMGPTEAFF
TGTGCCAGCAGCTTAATGGGGCCAACTGAAGCTTTCTTT
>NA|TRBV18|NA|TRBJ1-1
CASSPPSLLNTEAFF
TGTGCCAGCTCACCACCCTCCCTTTTGAACACTGAAGCTTTCTTT
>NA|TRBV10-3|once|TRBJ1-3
CAISGSRAGNTIYF
TGTGCCATCAGTGGGTCCAGGGCTGGAAACACCATATATTTT
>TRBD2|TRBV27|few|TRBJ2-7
CASSLIPPSGNYEQYF
TGTGCCAGCAGTTTAATTCCGCCTAGCGGGAACTACGAGCAGTACTTC
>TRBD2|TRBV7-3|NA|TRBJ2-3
CASSEGLAVTDTQYF
TGTGCCAGCAGCGAAGGACTAGCAGTCACAGATACGCAGTATTTT
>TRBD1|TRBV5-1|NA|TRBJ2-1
CASSSTGGTNDEQFF
TGCGCCAGCAGCTCGACAGGGGGAACTAACGATGAGCAGTTCTTC
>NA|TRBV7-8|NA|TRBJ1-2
CASSRQANYGYTF
TGTGCCAGCTCGCGTCAGGCTAACTATGGCTACACCTTC
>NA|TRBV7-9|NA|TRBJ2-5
CASSVLAETQYF
TGTGCCAGCAGCGTTTTAGCAGAGACCCAGTACTTC
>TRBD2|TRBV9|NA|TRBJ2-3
CASSLLEGLAGGGRTDTQYF
TGTGCCAGCAGCCTTTTAGAGGGACTAGCGGGAGGCGGTCGGACAGATACGCAGTATTTT
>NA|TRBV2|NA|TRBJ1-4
CASRIRGGGEKLFF
TGTGCCAGCCGAATTCGGGGTGGCGGTGAAAAACTGTTTTTT
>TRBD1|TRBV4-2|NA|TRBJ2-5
CASSQVGPGQGAIGQTQYF
TGTGCCAGCAGCCAAGTCGGGCCTGGACAGGGGGCGATAGGTCAGACCCAGTACTTC
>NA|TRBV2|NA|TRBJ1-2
CASTGTIRWYGYTF
TGTGCCAGCACCGGGACAATACGGTGGTATGGCTACACCTTC
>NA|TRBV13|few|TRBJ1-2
CASSSDSVNYGYTF
TGTGCCAGCAGCTCGGACAGTGTTAACTATGGCTACACCTTC
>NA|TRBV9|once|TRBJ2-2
CASSSRRGTGELFF
TGTGCCAGCAGCTCCCGTAGGGGCACCGGGGAGCTGTTTTTT
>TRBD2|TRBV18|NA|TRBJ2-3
CASHFGRGNTDTQYF
TGTGCCAGCCATTTCGGGCGGGGGAACACAGATACGCAGTATTTT
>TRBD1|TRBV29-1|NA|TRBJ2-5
CSVEYRDSQETQYF
TGCAGCGTTGAATACCGGGACAGCCAAGAGACCCAGTACTTC
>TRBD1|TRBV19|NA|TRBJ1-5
CASSRTGGNQPQHF
TGTGCCAGTAGTCGGACAGGAGGCAATCAGCCCCAGCATTTT
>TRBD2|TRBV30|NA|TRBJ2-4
CAWRRGSGTLAKNIQYF
TGTGCCTGGAGACGGGGTAGCGGGACCCTAGCCAAAAACATTCAGTACTTC
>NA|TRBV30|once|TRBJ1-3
CAWSVRWAGGNTIYF
TGTGCCTGGAGTGTACGGTGGGCTGGAGGAAACACCATATATTTT
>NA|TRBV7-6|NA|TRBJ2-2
CASSLNSNSNTGELFF
TGTGCCAGCAGCTTAAACTCAAATTCCAACACCGGGGAGCTGTTTTTT
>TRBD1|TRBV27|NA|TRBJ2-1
CASSFGGTGAYNEQFF
TGTGCCAGCAGTTTTGGTGGGACAGGGGCCTACAATGAGCAGTTCTTC
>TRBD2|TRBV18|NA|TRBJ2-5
CASSPGLAGKGETQYF
TGTGCCAGCTCACCGGGACTAGCGGGAAAAGGAGAGACCCAGTACTTC
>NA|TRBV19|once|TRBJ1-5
CASSIKGGNQPQHF
TGTGCCAGTAGTATTAAAGGAGGCAATCAGCCCCAGCATTTT
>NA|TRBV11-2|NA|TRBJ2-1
CASSPRVLPSSYNEQFF
TGTGCCAGCAGCCCTCGGGTCCTACCAAGCTCCTACAATGAGCAGTTCTTC
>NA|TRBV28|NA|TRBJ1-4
CASSSQGATNEKLFF
TGTGCCAGCAGTTCCCAGGGTGCAACTAATGAAAAACTGTTTTTT
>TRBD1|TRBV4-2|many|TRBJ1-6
CASSQLPGTGNSPLHF
TGTGCCAGCAGCCAGCTCCCCGGGACAGGGAATTCACCCCTCCACTTT